The clone carrying this T cell receptor beta chain occurred many times. This CDR3 is 14 amino acids long. Deletions cut 2 bases from V and 0 bases from J, with 7 bases between. Looked up from germline, CDR1 is LGHDT and CDR2 is YNNKEL (reference sequence). The sample is drawn from a study of Ad26.COV2.S vaccination and SARS-CoV-2 variants. As to treatment: some 20 received Ad26.COV2.S at low or high dose, single or two shots; several received placebo; per-sample allocation not given. Collection of samples fell on day 63 after the first vaccine or placebo injection. Here immunoSEQ multiplex PCR was the method, and the copy in TCRdb shows in-frame clones only, minus some. The sample records about half a million clones, about 89% being singletons.

This clonotype originated in a person aged 18-65 years who received the Ad26.COV2.S COVID-19 vaccine or a placebo. The chain employs TRBV3-1 (or the pseudogene TRBV3-2) and TRBJ1-1; D unclear. The sample here was peripheral blood, taken in a trial of Ad26.COV2.S vaccine versus placebo. The DNA of the CDR3 is TGTGCCAGCAGCCAAAGCAGGCTGAACACTGAAGCTTTCTTT. Its translation: CASSQSRLNTEAFF.